This TCR beta chain was retrieved from a study of human T cells and chemical hapten exposure. TCRdb reanalysed the RACE reads using MiXCR and keeps one entry per CDR3 protein. The profile shows over 100,000 distinct CDR3 sequences, 9.2% of them singletons. As to time point: patch test 2, 6 weeks after DPC sensitization. Sample treatment: therapeutic diphenylcyclopropenone sensitization with weekly scalp DPC. Sample: whole blood, taken in connection with sensitization to the hapten diphenylcyclopropenone (DPC). The receptor comes from a woman between 35 and 50 years old with alopecia areata. Some clones in this sample may be carry-over from other donors' samples.

The CDR3 DNA sequence: TGCGCCAGCAGCTTGGTGGGTAGCGCGGGGGAGGAGCAGTACTTC. It codes for CASSLVGSAGEEQYF. The rearrangement links TRBV5-1 to TRBJ2-7, with 7 bases matching TRBD2. Losses at the gene ends were 0 bases for V and 7 bases for J; bases not matched to a gene: 10. CDR1 is SGHRS, CDR2 YFSETQ, per germline. CDR3 length: 15 residues.